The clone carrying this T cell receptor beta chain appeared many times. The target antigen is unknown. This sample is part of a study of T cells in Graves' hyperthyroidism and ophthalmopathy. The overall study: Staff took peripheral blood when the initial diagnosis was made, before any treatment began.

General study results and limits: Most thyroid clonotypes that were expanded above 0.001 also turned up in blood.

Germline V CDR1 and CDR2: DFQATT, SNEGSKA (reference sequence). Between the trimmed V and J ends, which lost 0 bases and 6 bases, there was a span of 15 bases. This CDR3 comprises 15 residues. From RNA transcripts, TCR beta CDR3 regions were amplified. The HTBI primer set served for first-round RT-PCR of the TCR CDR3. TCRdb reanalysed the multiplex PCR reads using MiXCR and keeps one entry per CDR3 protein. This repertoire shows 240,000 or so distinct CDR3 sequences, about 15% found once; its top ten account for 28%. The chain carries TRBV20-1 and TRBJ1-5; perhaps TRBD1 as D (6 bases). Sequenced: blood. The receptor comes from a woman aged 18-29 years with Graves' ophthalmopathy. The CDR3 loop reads CSARDQGPGGQPQHF. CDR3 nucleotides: TGCAGTGCTAGAGATCAGGGGCCGGGGGGTCAGCCCCAGCATTTT.